This is a list of T cell receptor beta chains from one sample in a study of spatial heterogeneity in lung cancer. TCRdb recomputed calls from the 5' RACE reads with MiXCR, one row per CDR3 protein. The data show some 120,000 distinct CDR3 sequences, 12% seen once. The source was PBMCs, collected at follow-up. The receptors come from a male donor with early-stage non-small cell lung cancer. Both conserved end residues are part of each CDR3. D genes are given only for firm matches. Size is stated for part of the rows, as once, few or many counts, or as a class when the clone is expanded.

size: -; J: TRBJ2-2; D: -; length: 13; V: TRBV20-1; DNA: TGCAGTGCTAGGCAGACTGCAACCGGGGAGCTGTTTTTT; CDR3: CSARQTATGELFF
size: -; J: TRBJ2-7; D: TRBD2; length: 12; V: TRBV19; DNA: TGTGCCAGTGGGGAGGGTTTCTACGAGCAGTACTTC; CDR3: CASGEGFYEQYF
size: few; J: TRBJ2-4; D: -; length: 12; V: TRBV6-2/TRBV6-3; DNA: -; CDR3: CASSTSGRLQYF
size: few; J: TRBJ2-3; D: TRBD1; length: 15; V: TRBV6-6; DNA: TGTGCCAGCAGCTCTCTTGGACAGGGCCCAGATACGCAGTATTTT; CDR3: CASSSLGQGPDTQYF
size: -; J: TRBJ2-1; D: TRBD2; length: 16; V: TRBV5-1; DNA: TGCGCCAGCATGAAGAATCAGCGGGGGTTGCACAATGAGCAGTTCTTC; CDR3: CASMKNQRGLHNEQFF
size: many; J: TRBJ2-6; D: -; length: 14; V: TRBV10-3; DNA: TGTGCCATCAGTGAAGGCTCTGGGGCCAACGTCCTGACTTTC; CDR3: CAISEGSGANVLTF
size: few; J: TRBJ1-5; D: -; length: 15; V: TRBV5-1; DNA: TGCGCCAGCAGCTTGGCAGGGGCAGTCAATCAGCCCCAGCATTTT; CDR3: CASSLAGAVNQPQHF
size: -; J: TRBJ2-7; D: TRBD1; length: 15; V: TRBV5-4; DNA: TGTGCCAGCAGCTCCATAGGGACAGGGAAGTACGAGCAGTACTTC; CDR3: CASSSIGTGKYEQYF
size: -; J: TRBJ1-2; D: -; length: 15; V: TRBV4-1; DNA: TGCGCCAGCAGCCATCCGGGACGGAGAATCTATGGCTACACCTTC; CDR3: CASSHPGRRIYGYTF
size: many; J: TRBJ2-3; D: -; length: 15; V: TRBV6-4; DNA: TGTGCCAGCACTACCCGGGCTAGACACACAGATACGCAGTATTTT; CDR3: CASTTRARHTDTQYF
size: many; J: TRBJ2-4; D: -; length: 12; V: TRBV27; DNA: TGTGCCAGCAGTTCGGGACCCGAGCGGGTTCACTTC; CDR3: CASSSGPERVHF
size: -; J: TRBJ2-3; D: TRBD2; length: 14; V: TRBV20-1; DNA: TGCAGTGCTGGTATAGCGGGGGGGACAGATACGCAGTATTTT; CDR3: CSAGIAGGTDTQYF
size: -; J: TRBJ2-7; D: -; length: 17; V: TRBV7-9; DNA: TGTGCCAGCAGCTTAGGACTCGTCGCCGGACAAACCTACGAGCAGTACTTC; CDR3: CASSLGLVAGQTYEQYF
size: -; J: TRBJ2-7; D: TRBD1; length: 12; V: TRBV9; DNA: TGTGCCAGCAGCGTGAGACAGGGTGAGCAGTACTTC; CDR3: CASSVRQGEQYF
size: many; J: TRBJ2-1; D: -; length: 14; V: TRBV19; DNA: TGTGCCAGTAGTGGGGACCTAGTTAATAATGAGCAGTTCTTC; CDR3: CASSGDLVNNEQFF
size: -; J: TRBJ2-2; D: -; length: 17; V: TRBV11-2; DNA: TGTGCCAGCAGCTTAGATCGCCGGAAAGCGAACACCGGGGAGCTGTTTTTT; CDR3: CASSLDRRKANTGELFF
size: -; J: TRBJ1-5; D: -; length: 14; V: TRBV25-1; DNA: TGTGCCAGCAGTGATCGGGAGGGTCTACAGCCCCAGCATTTT; CDR3: CASSDREGLQPQHF
size: -; J: TRBJ2-1; D: -; length: 14; V: TRBV20-1; DNA: TGCAGTGCTATGGGATCAGGGAGCTTGAATGAGCAGTTCTTC; CDR3: CSAMGSGSLNEQFF
size: few; J: TRBJ2-7; D: -; length: 15; V: TRBV27; DNA: TGTGCCAGCAAAGGGCTTATCAGTGGTTCCTACGAGCAGTACTTC; CDR3: CASKGLISGSYEQYF
size: -; J: TRBJ2-1; D: -; length: 16; V: TRBV5-1; DNA: TGCGCCAGCAGCTTGGCCCAGGGGAGCTTAAGCAATGAGCAGTTCTTC; CDR3: CASSLAQGSLSNEQFF
size: -; J: TRBJ2-3; D: TRBD2; length: 14; V: TRBV7-8; DNA: TGTGCCAGCAGCTCACTAGCGGTCACAGATACGCAGTATTTT; CDR3: CASSSLAVTDTQYF
size: -; J: TRBJ2-3; D: -; length: 13; V: TRBV29-1; DNA: TGCAGCGTTGGGCCGGTAGCCCCAGATACGCAGTATTTT; CDR3: CSVGPVAPDTQYF
size: many; J: TRBJ2-7; D: -; length: 13; V: TRBV10-3; DNA: TGTGCCATCAGCCGGGACACCTCCTACGAGCAGTACTTC; CDR3: CAISRDTSYEQYF
size: -; J: TRBJ2-1; D: -; length: 11; V: TRBV29-1; DNA: TGCAGCGTTCTAGGATCCAATGAGCAGTTCTTC; CDR3: CSVLGSNEQFF
size: few; J: TRBJ2-2; D: TRBD2; length: 14; V: TRBV7-7; DNA: TGTGCTAGCAGCACCCTAGCGGACACCGGGGAGCTGTTTTTT; CDR3: CASSTLADTGELFF
size: -; J: TRBJ2-7; D: TRBD1; length: 14; V: TRBV19; DNA: TGTGCCAGTAGTTCCAGGACAGGGTTGGGCGAGCAGTACTTC; CDR3: CASSSRTGLGEQYF
size: -; J: TRBJ2-2; D: -; length: 13; V: TRBV7-2; DNA: TGTGCCAGCAGCTTGACTCGTACCGGGGAGCTGTTTTTT; CDR3: CASSLTRTGELFF
size: few; J: TRBJ2-3; D: TRBD2; length: 15; V: TRBV20-1; DNA: TGCAGTGCCAGAGATAGCGGGGTCCGCACAGATACGCAGTATTTT; CDR3: CSARDSGVRTDTQYF
size: -; J: TRBJ2-3; D: TRBD2; length: 16; V: TRBV20-1; DNA: TGCAGTGCTAGCAAAAACGGGGGGGCGGGTACAGATACGCAGTATTTT; CDR3: CSASKNGGAGTDTQYF
size: many; J: TRBJ2-1; D: TRBD1; length: 15; V: TRBV11-2; DNA: TGTGCCAGCAGCTTAGATCGTTCCAGGGGGCATCGGCAGTTCTTC; CDR3: CASSLDRSRGHRQFF
size: many; J: TRBJ1-5; D: TRBD1; length: 14; V: TRBV29-1; DNA: TGCAGCGTTGCACAGGGGGTAAGCAATCAGCCCCAGCATTTT; CDR3: CSVAQGVSNQPQHF
size: few; J: TRBJ2-7; D: -; length: 13; V: TRBV12-3/TRBV12-4; DNA: TGTGCCAGCAGTTCAGGAAAGTCCTACGAGCAGTACTTC; CDR3: CASSSGKSYEQYF
size: -; J: TRBJ2-1; D: -; length: 12; V: TRBV20-1; DNA: TGCAGTGCTAGAACAGACCGAAATGAGCAGTTCTTC; CDR3: CSARTDRNEQFF
size: few; J: TRBJ2-1; D: TRBD1; length: 14; V: TRBV19; DNA: TGTGCCAGTAACAGGGGGATCTCCTACAATGAGCAGTTCTTC; CDR3: CASNRGISYNEQFF
size: -; J: TRBJ2-5; D: -; length: 15; V: TRBV4-3; DNA: TGCGCCAGCAGCCCTGGGGACCGCGACCAAGAGACCCAGTACTTC; CDR3: CASSPGDRDQETQYF
size: many; J: TRBJ2-5; D: TRBD2; length: 15; V: TRBV28; DNA: TGTGCCAGCAGTCCTAGCGGGGGGGGCTCGGAGACCCAGTACTTC; CDR3: CASSPSGGGSETQYF
size: few; J: TRBJ1-1; D: -; length: 13; V: TRBV11-1; DNA: TGTGCCAGCAGCTTATACAGGGAAACTGAAGCTTTCTTT; CDR3: CASSLYRETEAFF
size: -; J: TRBJ2-7; D: -; length: 14; V: TRBV5-8; DNA: TGTGCCAGCAGCTTGAGATCAGGGACCTACGAGCAGTACTTC; CDR3: CASSLRSGTYEQYF
size: -; J: TRBJ1-1; D: -; length: 14; V: TRBV7-2; DNA: TGTGCCAGCAGACCCGGGACACCGCCGGGCGAAGCTTTCTTT; CDR3: CASRPGTPPGEAFF
size: few; J: TRBJ1-5; D: -; length: 18; V: TRBV9; DNA: TGTGCCAGCAGCGTTGTACGGGGCCCGAATGTTAGCAATCAGCCCCAGCATTTT; CDR3: CASSVVRGPNVSNQPQHF
size: -; J: TRBJ2-2; D: -; length: 16; V: TRBV4-1; DNA: TGCGCCAGCAGCCAAGATCGGGGTAGGCCCACCGGGGAGCTGTTTTTT; CDR3: CASSQDRGRPTGELFF
size: many; J: TRBJ1-6; D: -; length: 14; V: TRBV12-3/TRBV12-4; DNA: TGTGCCAGCAGTTTAGGGCAGGCCAATTCACCCCTCCACTTT; CDR3: CASSLGQANSPLHF
size: -; J: TRBJ2-3; D: -; length: 14; V: TRBV9; DNA: TGTGCCAGCGGATCCGGTGGGGACACAGATACGCAGTATTTT; CDR3: CASGSGGDTDTQYF
size: -; J: TRBJ2-3; D: -; length: 16; V: TRBV18; DNA: TGTGCCAGCTCCCCCCCTCGGGGTAGCGCGGGAGATACGCAGTATTTT; CDR3: CASSPPRGSAGDTQYF
size: few; J: TRBJ2-3; D: TRBD2; length: 15; V: TRBV4-1; DNA: TGCGCCAGCAGCCAAGCCGGGGGGGACACAGATACGCAGTATTTT; CDR3: CASSQAGGDTDTQYF
size: many; J: TRBJ1-6; D: -; length: 15; V: TRBV7-2; DNA: TGTGCCAGCAGCCTCCGGGACGGGACTGGATCACCCCTCCACTTT; CDR3: CASSLRDGTGSPLHF
size: few; J: TRBJ1-4; D: -; length: 17; V: TRBV5-5; DNA: TGTGCCAGCAGCTTCCTTATGACTGCCGACGGAGGGGAAAAACTGTTTTTT; CDR3: CASSFLMTADGGEKLFF
size: -; J: TRBJ2-2; D: -; length: 15; V: TRBV4-1; DNA: TGCGCCAGCGGGCGGGGGCGTTCGAACACCGGGGAGCTGTTTTTT; CDR3: CASGRGRSNTGELFF
size: many; J: TRBJ2-7; D: -; length: 11; V: TRBV29-1; DNA: TGCAGCGTTCAATATTCCTACGAGCAGTACTTC; CDR3: CSVQYSYEQYF
size: -; J: TRBJ1-1; D: -; length: 13; V: TRBV10-2; DNA: TGCGCCAGCCGTGGGATTAGGGGCACTGAAGCTTTCTTT; CDR3: CASRGIRGTEAFF